This TCR beta chain was obtained from a study of CD8+ T cells in alopecia areata. As for the study in general: Treated patients were given 5 to 10 mg oral tofacitinib twice daily. Overall study findings and caveats: Normal scalp showed lower clonality than lesional scalp, especially alopecia totalis/universalis.

Trimming removed 8 bases from V and 6 bases from J; junction bases left unmatched: 10. The CDR3 has 14 amino acids. Per germline, CDR1 MNHEY and CDR2 SMNVEV (reference sequence). This clone was counted a few times. Its target is not known. It was cDNA, reverse transcribed from extracted RNA, that served as the sequencing template. Assay: immunoSEQ multiplex PCR; the TCRdb copy retains only in-frame clones and omits some. The sample carries approximately 89,000 clones, about 40% recorded once. The origin of this receptor is a human donor with alopecia areata. Sequenced: CD4+ T cells sorted from blood. The chain links TRBV27 to TRBJ1-5, with TRBD1 identical over 7 bases. The CDR3 reads CASGRDSRFQPQHF. CDR3 sequence (DNA): TGTGCCAGCGGGAGGGACAGCAGATTTCAGCCCCAGCATTTT.